The entry below describes one TCR beta chain. The antigen remains undetermined. This sample stems from a study of shared clonotypes between healthy human individuals. Naive CD8 cells lacked CD45RO and underwent positive selection for CCR7, leaving out terminally differentiated effector memory CD45RA+ cells. Donors were healthy HIV-negative adults without recently reported acute infections or vaccinations. The study's findings and limits: Shared clonotypes: roughly 4.5% naive CD4, roughly 3.5% naive CD8, 2.3% memory CD4, roughly 0.4% memory CD8.

Assay runs were performed at deep level. Once extracted for a subset, genomic DNA was divided evenly among several immunoSEQ plates. The method was immunoSEQ multiplex PCR; TCRdb's version includes in-frame clones alone and lacks a portion of them. Of about 2.2 million clones detected, about 93% appear once; the ten largest clones hold 1.5% to 2%. In germline, CDR1 is SQVTM, CDR2 ANQGSEA. The CDR3 covers 12 residues. V dropped 7 bases and J dropped 8 bases, with 17 bases sitting between them. Sequencing was carried out using naive CD8+ T cells from PBMCs. The chain uses TRBV29-1 and TRBJ1-1; no reliable D call. The TCR originated in a man between 18 and 35 years old in good health. Some clones in this sample may be carry-over from other donors' samples. The DNA for the CDR3 is TGCAGCGAATCGACGGTGTTCGGGGAAGCTTTCTTT. This encodes CSESTVFGEAFF.